This is a list of T cell receptor beta chains from one sample in a study of control samples from healthy donors and cancer patients. Repertoires were generated with immunoSEQ multiplex PCR, while TCRdb's copy carries only in-frame clones and drops some. The sample has some 170,000 clones; around 94% are singletons. Sequenced sample: PBMCs. The receptors derive from a man aged 55 to 70 with colorectal cancer. Both conserved end residues are part of each CDR3. Each record gives: CDR3 DNA, CDR3 protein, J gene, V gene, clone size, D gene. The D gene is left open where the match is weak. Clone size is given for some rows only: seen once, a few or many times, or a class if the clone is expanded.

TGTGCCAGCAGTTTTCGGGAGGCCTACGAGCAGTACTTC	CASSFREAYEQYF	TRBJ2-7	TRBV27	-	TRBD2
TGTGCCTGGGACGGGGGGCGAGAGACCCAGTACTTC	CAWDGGRETQYF	TRBJ2-5	TRBV30	once	-
TGTGCCAGCAGCACAGGGGGGGGGTTAGGCGGCTACACCTTC	CASSTGGGLGGYTF	TRBJ1-2	TRBV7-2	-	TRBD1
TGTGCCACCAGTGCCCCGAGGACAGGGGGCTCCTACGAGCAGTACTTC	CATSAPRTGGSYEQYF	TRBJ2-7	TRBV24-1	-	TRBD1
TGTGCCAGCAGCGTCAGGGGAATAACCGAAGCTTTCTTT	CASSVRGITEAFF	TRBJ1-1	TRBV5-8	-	-
TGTGCCAGCAGCGTAGCCGGGGGTTTCACTGAAGCTTTCTTT	CASSVAGGFTEAFF	TRBJ1-1	TRBV9	-	-
TGTGCCTGGGTTCGGGGGGCCTCCTCTGGAAACACCATATATTTT	CAWVRGASSGNTIYF	TRBJ1-3	TRBV30	-	-
TGTGCTAGTGGTTTGGCCACTAGCGGGGTGACAGATACGCAGTATTTT	CASGLATSGVTDTQYF	TRBJ2-3	TRBV12-5	-	TRBD2
TGCAGCGTCAGCGGGGGGGCAGAGACCCAGTACTTC	CSVSGGAETQYF	TRBJ2-5	TRBV29-1	-	TRBD2
TGTGCCAGCAGAACCTACAGGGTTGATCGGAACACTGAAGCTTTCTTT	CASRTYRVDRNTEAFF	TRBJ1-1	TRBV28	-	-
TGTGCCAGCAGCTTAACTCCGATGGTGGACCAGTACTTC	CASSLTPMVDQYF	TRBJ2-7	TRBV5-4	-	-
TGTGCCACCAGTGAGGGGGCCGGAACCTCCTACAATGAGCAGTTCTTC	CATSEGAGTSYNEQFF	TRBJ2-1	TRBV24-1	-	-
TGTGCCTGGACCCTCCCCAGGGAGGGTAATTCACCCCTCCACTTT	CAWTLPREGNSPLHF	TRBJ1-6	TRBV30	-	-
TGCGCCAGCAGTGAACAGGGGGGGACTGAAGCTTTCTTT	CASSEQGGTEAFF	TRBJ1-1	TRBV10-2	-	TRBD1
TGTGCCAGCAGTCCACAGGGAAACTATGGCTACACCTTC	CASSPQGNYGYTF	TRBJ1-2	TRBV6-5	-	-
TGTGCCAGCAGCCCCGGGACTAAATACAATGAGCAGTTCTTC	CASSPGTKYNEQFF	TRBJ2-1	TRBV6-5	once	TRBD2
TGCGCCAGCAGCTTGGAAGGGGGCTATAGCAATCAGCCCCAGCATTTT	CASSLEGGYSNQPQHF	TRBJ1-5	TRBV5-1	-	TRBD1
TGCGCCAGCAGCCATCCGGGAAAAGGGCCCGAGCAGTACTTC	CASSHPGKGPEQYF	TRBJ2-7	TRBV4-1	-	-
TGTGCCAGCAGTTACTCGATAGACAGGGGCGCAGATACGCAGTATTTT	CASSYSIDRGADTQYF	TRBJ2-3	TRBV6-5	once	TRBD1
TGTGCCAGCAGTTTAGGGCAGGCCTCAAATGAAGCTTTCTTT	CASSLGQASNEAFF	TRBJ1-1	TRBV27	once	-
TGTGCCAGCAGTGAAGTCTGGCAGGGTGTCGAGCAGTACTTC	CASSEVWQGVEQYF	TRBJ2-7	TRBV2	-	-
TGTGCCAGCAGCTTAGAGACGGGCTTAGGAGGGTCGAATGGCTACACCTTC	CASSLETGLGGSNGYTF	TRBJ1-2	TRBV7-8	once	-
TGTGCCGGACAGGAAGCGGGGAGCTCCTACAATGAGCAGTTCTTC	CAGQEAGSSYNEQFF	TRBJ2-1	TRBV7-9	-	-
TGTGCCACCAGAAGAACCGGAACCACCACAGATACGCAGTATTTT	CATRRTGTTTDTQYF	TRBJ2-3	TRBV15	-	-
TGTGCCAGCAGTGAAGCGCTTAAGCCCCAGCATTTT	CASSEALKPQHF	TRBJ1-5	TRBV2	-	-
TGTGCCAGCAGCGCGGGACAGCCCTACGATGAGCAGTTCTTC	CASSAGQPYDEQFF	TRBJ2-1	TRBV11-3	once	-
TGTGCCAGTAGTAGGGTTTCAGGGGGCGTCGGCACAGATACGCAGTATTTT	CASSRVSGGVGTDTQYF	TRBJ2-3	TRBV19	-	TRBD1
TGTGCCAGCAGTTTATACCCGGACAGGGACAATGAGCAGTTCTTC	CASSLYPDRDNEQFF	TRBJ2-1	TRBV27	once	TRBD1
TGTGCCAGCAGCTTACAGGGGGGGCTTAACTATGGCTACACCTTC	CASSLQGGLNYGYTF	TRBJ1-2	TRBV5-5	once	TRBD1
TGTGCCACCAGTGAATCAGGGACGGTCTACGAGCAGTACTTC	CATSESGTVYEQYF	TRBJ2-7	TRBV24-1	-	-
TGCAGTGCTAGTTCTTTGGGGGCGGGGTGGGAGACCCAGTACTTC	CSASSLGAGWETQYF	TRBJ2-5	TRBV20-1	-	-
TGTGCCAGCAGCCGGGGGGGCTACACAGATACGCAGTATTTT	CASSRGGYTDTQYF	TRBJ2-3	TRBV3-1/TRBV3-2	-	-
TGTGCCAGCAGTTACTTGCCGGGTTATCAGCCCCAGCATTTT	CASSYLPGYQPQHF	TRBJ1-5	TRBV6-2/TRBV6-3	-	-
TGCGCCAGCAGCAAGGGACAGAACACTGAAGCTTTCTTT	CASSKGQNTEAFF	TRBJ1-1	TRBV5-1	-	-
TGTGCCAGCATCCTAACGTACGAGCAGTACTTC	CASILTYEQYF	TRBJ2-7	TRBV2	-	-
TGCGCCAGCAGCCAAGAGGACAGAAACTATGGCTACACCTTC	CASSQEDRNYGYTF	TRBJ1-2	TRBV4-1	-	-
TGTGCCAGCAGTTTTCGCCCTAACTATGGCTACACCTTC	CASSFRPNYGYTF	TRBJ1-2	TRBV27	-	-
TGTGCCAGCAGTAAGGGACCGAACTACGAGCAGTACTTC	CASSKGPNYEQYF	TRBJ2-7	TRBV6-5	-	-
TGTGCCAGCAGTCGAGACAGGGTAGGAACCGGGGAGCTGTTTTTT	CASSRDRVGTGELFF	TRBJ2-2	TRBV6-4	once	TRBD1
TGTGCCAGCAGCAAGGGGGGAGAAGCTTTCTTT	CASSKGGEAFF	TRBJ1-1	TRBV11-3	-	-
TGTGCCAGCAGTTCCGCTACAGGGACCTCCGGAAACACCATATATTTT	CASSSATGTSGNTIYF	TRBJ1-3	TRBV6-6	-	-
TGTGCCAGCAGTTTATCGTCATTAAGCTCCTACAATGAGCAGTTCTTC	CASSLSSLSSYNEQFF	TRBJ2-1	TRBV27	-	-
TGCAGTGCCGCCAGGGAAGATACGCAGTATTTT	CSAAREDTQYF	TRBJ2-3	TRBV20-1	-	-
TGTGCCAGCAGCTTTTCCAGGGGGCCCGAAAAACTGTTTTTT	CASSFSRGPEKLFF	TRBJ1-4	TRBV7-2	-	TRBD1
TGTGCCAGCAGCAACAGAGGGGGGCCGGCGAACACTGAAGCTTTCTTT	CASSNRGGPANTEAFF	TRBJ1-1	TRBV7-9	-	-
TGCGCCAGCAGCTTGGGAGCGGGGGGCCCAGATACGCAGTATTTT	CASSLGAGGPDTQYF	TRBJ2-3	TRBV5-1	-	TRBD2
TGTGCCAGCAGCCGTGGGGCAGGGGTCGAGCAGTACTTC	CASSRGAGVEQYF	TRBJ2-7	TRBV7-2	-	-
TGCGCCAGCAACACAGGGACGGATACTGAAGCTTTCTTT	CASNTGTDTEAFF	TRBJ1-1	TRBV5-1	-	-
TGTGCCAGTAGTATTACCCTAGCGGGGGATACGCAGTATTTT	CASSITLAGDTQYF	TRBJ2-3	TRBV19	-	TRBD2
TGTGCCAGCGGAGCCTCCGGACGCGGAAAAAACATTCAGTACTTC	CASGASGRGKNIQYF	TRBJ2-4	TRBV3-1/TRBV3-2	-	-
TGCGCCAGCAGCTTGCCTGCAGGGGGAGGTGGCACAGATACGCAGTATTTT	CASSLPAGGGGTDTQYF	TRBJ2-3	TRBV5-1	-	-
TGTGCCAGCAGTTACTCGGCAGGTTTCTATGGCTACACCTTC	CASSYSAGFYGYTF	TRBJ1-2	TRBV6-2/TRBV6-3	-	-
TGTGCCAGCAGTTACGGGGAGGGACAGCCCCAGCATTTT	CASSYGEGQPQHF	TRBJ1-5	TRBV6-6	-	-
TGCGCCAGCAGCTTGGGGACGGTGGACAATGAGCAGTTCTTC	CASSLGTVDNEQFF	TRBJ2-1	TRBV5-1	-	-
TGTGCCAGCAGTTCGGACAGGGACCAGTCACCCCTCCACTTT	CASSSDRDQSPLHF	TRBJ1-6	TRBV6-5	-	TRBD1